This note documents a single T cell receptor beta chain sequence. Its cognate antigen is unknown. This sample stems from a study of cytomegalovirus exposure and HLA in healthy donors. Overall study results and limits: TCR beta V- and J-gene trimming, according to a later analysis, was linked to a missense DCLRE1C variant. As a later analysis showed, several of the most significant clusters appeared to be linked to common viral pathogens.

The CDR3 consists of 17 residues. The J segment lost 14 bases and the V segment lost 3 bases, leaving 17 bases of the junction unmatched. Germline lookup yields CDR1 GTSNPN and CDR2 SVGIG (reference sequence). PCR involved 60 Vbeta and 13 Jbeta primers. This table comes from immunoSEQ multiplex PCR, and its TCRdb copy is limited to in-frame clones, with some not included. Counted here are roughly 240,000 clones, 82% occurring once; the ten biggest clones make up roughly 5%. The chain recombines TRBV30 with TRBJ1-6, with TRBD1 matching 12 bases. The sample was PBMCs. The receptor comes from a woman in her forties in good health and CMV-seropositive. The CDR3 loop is CAWSAGGGGQGARSLHF. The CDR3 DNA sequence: TGTGCCTGGAGCGCCGGAGGTGGGGGACAGGGGGCCCGGTCCCTCCACTTT.